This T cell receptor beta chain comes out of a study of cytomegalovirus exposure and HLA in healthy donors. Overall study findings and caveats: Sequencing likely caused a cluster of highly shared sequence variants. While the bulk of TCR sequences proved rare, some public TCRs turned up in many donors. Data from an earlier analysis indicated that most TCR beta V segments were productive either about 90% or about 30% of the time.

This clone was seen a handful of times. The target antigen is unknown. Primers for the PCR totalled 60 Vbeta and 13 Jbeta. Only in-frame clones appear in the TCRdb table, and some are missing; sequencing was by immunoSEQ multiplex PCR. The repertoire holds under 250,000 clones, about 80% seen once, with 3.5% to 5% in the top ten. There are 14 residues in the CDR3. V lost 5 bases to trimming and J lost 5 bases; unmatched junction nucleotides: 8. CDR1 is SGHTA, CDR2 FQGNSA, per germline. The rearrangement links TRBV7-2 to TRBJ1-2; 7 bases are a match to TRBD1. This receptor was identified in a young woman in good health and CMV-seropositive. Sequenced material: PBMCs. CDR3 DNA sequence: TGTGCCAGCAGCCCACCCGGACAGGTGTATGGCTACACCTTC. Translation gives CASSPPGQVYGYTF.